This TCR beta chain came from a study of blood T cell repertoires in COVID-19 (dated by TCRdb to about 2020). Study-wide context: Samples covering the acute and convalescent phases of COVID-19 were provided by collaborators in the United States, Italy and Spain. Subjects who had been exposed to COVID-19, were actively infected with it, or had recovered from it provided the deeply sampled blood TCRbeta repertoires that made up the dataset. Nearly every sample came with metadata listing a de-identified subject ID, COVID-19 status, age in years and sex. The prospective study material was composed of cDNA or gDNA derived from T cells, B-cell-depleted T cells, or PBMCs. The repertoires were made available in a free public database intended to serve as a resource for research on the immune response to SARS-CoV-2. Samples came from the ongoing ImmuneRACE study (first 160 participants) plus 1,254 subjects from 6 global collaborators. HLA class I and class II types, where available, came from metadata supplied by the sample provider rather than from assay-based typing. Points the paper makes about the study in general: How much clinical and demographic metadata was included differed by source and by participant, and the metadata was provided uncurated.

A remark on this clone: The clone's antigen remains unknown. The sample holds no much larger clone one base away, and base qualities are not on file.

Each collaborating institution followed its own protocols to collect whole blood in K2EDTA tubes. For TCRbeta analysis, collaborators shipped samples in one of three forms: frozen whole blood, isolated PBMCs, or DNA extracted from either of those sample types. TCRbeta CDR3 regions were amplified from genomic DNA using the immunoSEQ Assay, a bias-controlled multiplex PCR. Per the source publication's procedure: The number of nucleated cells in each sample was estimated by amplification of reference gene primers within the assay. Sequence reads were collapsed and filtered to measure the absolute abundance of every unique TCRbeta CDR3 rearrangement. For each sample, productive Simpson clonality was calculated as the square root of Simpson's diversity index across productive rearrangements. TCRdb provides this immuneACCESS table in a form limited to in-frame rearrangements. Some clones are lacking; in checked studies, under half of them reflect an unresolved V gene, and why the rest are absent is not known. V and J calls plus clone size are reproduced from that table; the DNA served to infer D and trimming. For this sample there are under 200,000 clones; approximately 91% appear just once. The leading ten clones occupy approximately 0.56% of the sample.

The CDR3 numbers 14 residues from cysteine through phenylalanine. The sequence is cut down to CDR3 DNA, 42 bases in frame from base 1. V loses 1 base, J loses 2 bases, and the germline ends lie 6 bases apart. Based on the germline V gene, the CDR1 and CDR2 sequences are SGHAT and FQNNGV. The receptor comes from a man aged 45-65 years with acute or convalescent COVID-19. The rearranged segments are TRBV11-2 and TRBJ1-5; TRBD1 is a weak D gene call, 6 bases matching. Sequencing was done on a sample of peripheral blood. The CDR3 loop reads CASSLAGGNQPQHF. The nucleotide sequence reads as follows: TGTGCCAGCAGCTTAGCAGGGGGCAATCAGCCCCAGCATTTT.